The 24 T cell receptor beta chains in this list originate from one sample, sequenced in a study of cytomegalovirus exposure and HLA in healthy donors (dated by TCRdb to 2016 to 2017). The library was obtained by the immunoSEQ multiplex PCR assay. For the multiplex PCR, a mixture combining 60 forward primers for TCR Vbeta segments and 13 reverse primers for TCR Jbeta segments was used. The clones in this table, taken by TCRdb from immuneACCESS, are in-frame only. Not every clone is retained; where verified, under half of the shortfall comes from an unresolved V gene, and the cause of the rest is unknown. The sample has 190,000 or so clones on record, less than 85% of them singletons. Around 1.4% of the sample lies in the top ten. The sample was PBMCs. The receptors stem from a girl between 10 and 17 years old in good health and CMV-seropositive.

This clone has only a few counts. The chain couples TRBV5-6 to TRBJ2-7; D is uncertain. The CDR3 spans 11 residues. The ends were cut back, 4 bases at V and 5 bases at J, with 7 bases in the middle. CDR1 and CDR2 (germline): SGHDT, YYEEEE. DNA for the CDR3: TGTGCCAGCAGCCTGATAGACGAGCAGTACTTC. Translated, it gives CASSLIDEQYF.

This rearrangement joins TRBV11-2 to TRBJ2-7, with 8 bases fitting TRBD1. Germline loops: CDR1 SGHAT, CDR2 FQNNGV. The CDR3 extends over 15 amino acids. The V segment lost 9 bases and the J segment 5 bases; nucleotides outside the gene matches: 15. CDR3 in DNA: TGTGCCAGTTTGCTCGCGGGACAGGTCACTGACGAGCAGTACTTC. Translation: CASLLAGQVTDEQYF.

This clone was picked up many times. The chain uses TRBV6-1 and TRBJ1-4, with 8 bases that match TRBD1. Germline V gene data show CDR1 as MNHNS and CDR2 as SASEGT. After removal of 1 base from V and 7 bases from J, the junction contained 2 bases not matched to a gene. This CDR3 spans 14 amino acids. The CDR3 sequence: CASSEGTGFEKLFF. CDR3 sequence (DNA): TGTGCCAGCAGTGAAGGGACAGGGTTTGAAAAACTGTTTTTT.

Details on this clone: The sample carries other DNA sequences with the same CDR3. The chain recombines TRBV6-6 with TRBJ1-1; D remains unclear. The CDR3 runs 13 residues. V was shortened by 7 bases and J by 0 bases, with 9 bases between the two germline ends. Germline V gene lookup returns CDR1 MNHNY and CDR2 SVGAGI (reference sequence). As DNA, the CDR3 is TGTGCCAGCAAGCCGGAGATGAACACTGAAGCTTTCTTT. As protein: CASKPEMNTEAFF.

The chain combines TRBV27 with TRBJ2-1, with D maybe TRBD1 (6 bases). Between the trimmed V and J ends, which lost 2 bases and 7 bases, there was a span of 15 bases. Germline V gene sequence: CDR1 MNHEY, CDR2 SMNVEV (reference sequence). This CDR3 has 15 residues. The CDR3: CASSLAGEILNEQFF. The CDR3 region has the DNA TGTGCCAGCAGTTTAGCAGGGGAAATCTTGAATGAGCAGTTCTTC.

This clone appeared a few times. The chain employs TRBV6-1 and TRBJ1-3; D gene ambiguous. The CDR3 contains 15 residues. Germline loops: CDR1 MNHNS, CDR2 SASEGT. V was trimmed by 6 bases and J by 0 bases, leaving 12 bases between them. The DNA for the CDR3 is TGTGCCAGCAGGGAGGATATAGCCTCTGGAAACACCATATATTTT. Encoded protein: CASREDIASGNTIYF.

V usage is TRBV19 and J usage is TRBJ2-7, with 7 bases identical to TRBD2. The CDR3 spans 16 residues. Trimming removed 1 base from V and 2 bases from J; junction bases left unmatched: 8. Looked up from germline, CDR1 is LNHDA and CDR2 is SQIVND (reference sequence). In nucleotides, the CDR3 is TGTGCCAGTAGTATAGGTGGACTAGACAGTCCCTACGAGCAGTACTTC. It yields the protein CASSIGGLDSPYEQYF.

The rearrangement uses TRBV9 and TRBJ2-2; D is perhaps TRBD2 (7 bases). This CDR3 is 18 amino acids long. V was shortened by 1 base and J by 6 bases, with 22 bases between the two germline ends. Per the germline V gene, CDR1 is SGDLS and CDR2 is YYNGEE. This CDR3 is CASSVSSGGRWGSGELFF. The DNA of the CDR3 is TGTGCCAGCAGCGTATCGTCGGGGGGCCGTTGGGGGTCCGGGGAGCTGTTTTTT.

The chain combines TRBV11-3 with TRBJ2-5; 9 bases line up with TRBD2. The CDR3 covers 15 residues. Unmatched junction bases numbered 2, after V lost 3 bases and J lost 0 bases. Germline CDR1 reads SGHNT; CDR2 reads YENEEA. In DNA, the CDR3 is TGTGCCAGCAGCTTGACTAGCGGCCACCAAGAGACCCAGTACTTC. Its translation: CASSLTSGHQETQYF.

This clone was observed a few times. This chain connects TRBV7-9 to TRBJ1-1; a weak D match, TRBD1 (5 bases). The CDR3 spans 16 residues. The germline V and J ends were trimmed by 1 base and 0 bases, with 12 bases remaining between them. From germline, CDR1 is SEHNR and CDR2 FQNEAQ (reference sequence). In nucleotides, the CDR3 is TGTGCCAGCAGCTTAGGGGGGAGGGCAATGAACACTGAAGCTTTCTTT. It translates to CASSLGGRAMNTEAFF.

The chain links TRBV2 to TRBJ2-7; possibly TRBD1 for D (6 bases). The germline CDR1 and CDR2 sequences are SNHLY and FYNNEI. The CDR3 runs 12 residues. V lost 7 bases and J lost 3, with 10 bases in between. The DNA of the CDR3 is TGTGCCAGCAACCCCAGGGGCTACGAGCAGTACTTC. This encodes CASNPRGYEQYF.

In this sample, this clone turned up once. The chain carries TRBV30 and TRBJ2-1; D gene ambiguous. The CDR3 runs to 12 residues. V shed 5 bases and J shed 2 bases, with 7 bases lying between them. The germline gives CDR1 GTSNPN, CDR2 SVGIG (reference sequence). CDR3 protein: CAWLRPYNEQFF. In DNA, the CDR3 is TGTGCCTGGCTGCGTCCCTACAATGAGCAGTTCTTC.

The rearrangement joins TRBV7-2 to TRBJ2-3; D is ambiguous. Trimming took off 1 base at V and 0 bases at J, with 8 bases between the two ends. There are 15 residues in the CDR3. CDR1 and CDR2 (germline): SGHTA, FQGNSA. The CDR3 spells CASSLGRMSTDTQYF. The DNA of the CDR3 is TGTGCCAGCAGCTTAGGGAGAATGAGCACAGATACGCAGTATTTT.

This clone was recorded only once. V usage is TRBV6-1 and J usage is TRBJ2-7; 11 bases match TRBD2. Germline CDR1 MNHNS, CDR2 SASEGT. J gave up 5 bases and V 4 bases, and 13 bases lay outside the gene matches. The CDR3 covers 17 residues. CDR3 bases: TGTGCCAGCAGTGGGAGTACTAGCGGGGGCGTTCCCCACGAGCAGTACTTC. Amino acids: CASSGSTSGGVPHEQYF.

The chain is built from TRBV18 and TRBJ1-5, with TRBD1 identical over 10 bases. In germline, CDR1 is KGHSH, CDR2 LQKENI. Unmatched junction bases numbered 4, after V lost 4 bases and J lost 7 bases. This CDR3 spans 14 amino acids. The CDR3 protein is CASSLGTGDQPQHF. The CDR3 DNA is TGTGCCAGCTCACTCGGGACAGGGGACCAGCCCCAGCATTTT.

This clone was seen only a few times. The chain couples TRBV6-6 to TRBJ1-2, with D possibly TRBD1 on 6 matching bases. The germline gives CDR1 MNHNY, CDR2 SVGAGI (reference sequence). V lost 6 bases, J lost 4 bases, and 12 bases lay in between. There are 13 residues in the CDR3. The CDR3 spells CASSRQESYGYTF. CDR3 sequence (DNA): TGTGCCAGCAGCAGACAGGAATCCTATGGCTACACCTTC.

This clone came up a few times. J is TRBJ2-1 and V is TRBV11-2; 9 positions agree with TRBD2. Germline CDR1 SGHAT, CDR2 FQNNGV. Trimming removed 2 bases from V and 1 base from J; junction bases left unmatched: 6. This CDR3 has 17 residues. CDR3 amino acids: CASSLPGGGASYNEQFF. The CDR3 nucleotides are TGTGCCAGCAGCTTACCTGGCGGGGGGGCGTCCTACAATGAGCAGTTCTTC.

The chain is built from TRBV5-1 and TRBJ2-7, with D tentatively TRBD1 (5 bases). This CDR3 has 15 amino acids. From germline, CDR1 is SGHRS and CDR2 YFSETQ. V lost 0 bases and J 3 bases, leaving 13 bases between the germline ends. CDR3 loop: CASSLGQLLNYEQYF. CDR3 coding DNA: TGCGCCAGCAGCTTGGGACAGCTGCTCAACTACGAGCAGTACTTC.

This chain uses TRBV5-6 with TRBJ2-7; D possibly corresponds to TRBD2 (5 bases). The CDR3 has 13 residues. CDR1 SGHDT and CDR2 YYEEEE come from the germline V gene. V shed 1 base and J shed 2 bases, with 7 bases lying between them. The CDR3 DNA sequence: TGTGCCAGCAGCTTGTCCGGGACCTACGAGCAGTACTTC. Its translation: CASSLSGTYEQYF.

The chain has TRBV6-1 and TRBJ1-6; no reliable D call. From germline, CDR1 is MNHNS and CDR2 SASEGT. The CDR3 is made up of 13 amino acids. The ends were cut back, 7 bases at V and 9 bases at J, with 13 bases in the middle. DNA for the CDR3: TGTGCCAGCAAAGTGACATTATCTTCACCCCTCCACTTT. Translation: CASKVTLSSPLHF.

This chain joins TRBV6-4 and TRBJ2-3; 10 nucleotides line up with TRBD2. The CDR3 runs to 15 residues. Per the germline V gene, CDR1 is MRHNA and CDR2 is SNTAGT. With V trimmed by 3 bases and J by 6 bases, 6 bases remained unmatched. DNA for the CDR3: TGTGCCAGCAGTGAAGTAGCGGGGGGTGCGGATACGCAGTATTTT. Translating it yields CASSEVAGGADTQYF.

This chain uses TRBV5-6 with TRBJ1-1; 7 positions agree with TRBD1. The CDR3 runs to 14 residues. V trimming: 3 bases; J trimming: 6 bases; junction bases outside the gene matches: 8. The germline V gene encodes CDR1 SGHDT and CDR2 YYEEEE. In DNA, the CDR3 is TGTGCCAGCAGCTATGGGACAGCCCTTTCTGAAGCTTTCTTT. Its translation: CASSYGTALSEAFF.

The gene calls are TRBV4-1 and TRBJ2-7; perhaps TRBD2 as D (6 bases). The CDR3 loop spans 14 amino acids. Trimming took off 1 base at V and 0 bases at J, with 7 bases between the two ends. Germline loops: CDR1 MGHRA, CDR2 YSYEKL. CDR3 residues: CASSQVLASYEQYF. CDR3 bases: TGCGCCAGCAGCCAAGTACTAGCCTCCTACGAGCAGTACTTC.

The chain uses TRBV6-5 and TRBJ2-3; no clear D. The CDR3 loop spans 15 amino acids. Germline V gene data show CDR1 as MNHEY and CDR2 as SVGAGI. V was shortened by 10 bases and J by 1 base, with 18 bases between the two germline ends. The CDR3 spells CATSFDPAGTDTQYF. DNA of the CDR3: TGTGCCACCTCCTTTGACCCGGCGGGCACAGATACGCAGTATTTT.